One and the same sample provided the 9 T cell receptor beta chains below, sequenced in a study of T-cell reconstitution after alpha-beta-depleted transplantation in children. Unique molecular identifiers were used in preparing the TCRbeta library. TCRdb re-analysed the PCR reads in MiXCR, keeping a single row per CDR3 protein. The repertoire holds about 600,000 distinct CDR3 sequences, with about 23% as singletons. The sample in question was PBMCs, mostly from graft donor cells, obtained 360 days after TCRalphabeta/CD19-depleted stem cell transplant. Receptors were obtained from a boy under two years old who had a stem cell transplant for acute myeloid leukemia, so the T cells may come from the graft donor.

With regard to this clonotype: The junction does not match germline at one end; this may be a read error. The rearrangement joins TRBV12-3 or TRBV12-4 to TRBJ2-7; tentative D call: TRBD1 (5 bases). This CDR3 region has 12 residues. CDR3 region: CASNLGDDEQYF. CDR3 in DNA: TGTGCCAGCAATTTAGGGGATGACGAGCAGTACTTC.

This clonotype was found many times. The rearrangement joins TRBV11-2 to TRBJ2-7, with D perhaps assigned TRBD1 or TRBD2 (5 bases each). Trimming removed 1 base from V and 4 bases from J, with 23 bases in between. The germline CDR1 and CDR2 sequences are SGHAT and FQNNGV. CDR3 length equals 18 residues. As DNA, the CDR3 is TGTGCCAGCAGCTTAGTACCAAAGGCCGGGACCAATTGTTACGAGCAGTACTTC. Protein: CASSLVPKAGTNCYEQYF.

The chain joins TRBV10-3 to TRBJ2-7; tentative D call: TRBD1 (5 bases). The CDR3 covers 14 residues. V was pared by 2 bases and J by 0 bases, with 8 bases between. Germline-derived CDR1 and CDR2 are ENHRY and SYGVKD. CDR3 DNA: TGTGCCATCAGTGAGCGACAGTCCTCCTACGAGCAGTACTTC. As protein: CAISERQSSYEQYF.

The V gene is TRBV12-3 or TRBV12-4, the J gene TRBJ2-2; 7 positions match TRBD2. Trimming took 2 bases from V and 7 from J; bases not matched to a gene: 10. CDR3 length: 16 residues. The DNA for the CDR3 is TGTGCCAGCAGTTTACGGTCACGCGGGGGAGGCGGGGAGCTGTTTTTT. This codes for CASSLRSRGGGGELFF.

V usage is TRBV4-1 and J usage is TRBJ2-3; the match to TRBD2 covers 10 bases. The CDR3 is 16 residues long. With 4 bases clipped from V and 4 bases from J, the junction kept 8 bases outside the gene matches. Germline values: CDR1 MGHRA, CDR2 YSYEKL. Here the CDR3 reads CASSPQRGGQADTQYF. Here the CDR3 DNA reads TGCGCCAGCAGCCCCCAGCGGGGGGGCCAGGCAGATACGCAGTATTTT.

The chain employs TRBV6-5 and TRBJ2-3, with D tentatively TRBD2 (5 bases). Germline values: CDR1 MNHEY, CDR2 SVGAGI. The CDR3 is 14 residues long. V lost 7 bases, J lost 6 bases, and 17 bases lay in between. CDR3 sequence reads: CASTPTLRVDTQYF. The CDR3 DNA is TGTGCCAGCACCCCAACCTTGAGGGTGGATACGCAGTATTTT.

The chain combines TRBV14 with TRBJ2-5, with D unclear. The V end was cut by 1 base, the J end by 0 bases, with 9 bases between. Germline lookup yields CDR1 SGHDN and CDR2 FVKESK. The CDR3 consists of 15 residues. The CDR3: CASSQVSAYQETQYF. The CDR3 DNA follows: TGTGCCAGCAGCCAAGTGTCAGCGTACCAAGAGACCCAGTACTTC.

On this clonotype: This clone may be a read error of a much larger clone one base away. This chain connects TRBV3-1 to TRBJ1-1; D remains ambiguous. This CDR3 spans 13 amino acids. Germline values: CDR1 LGHDT, CDR2 YNNKEL (reference sequence). CDR3 sequence (DNA): TGTGCCAGCACCCAACTACCCGGGGTTGAAGCTTTCTTT. Its protein product is CASTQLPGVEAFF.

This clonotype was counted a few times. V and J are TRBV20-1 and TRBJ2-2, with a tentative D call TRBD1 (5 bases). The V and J ends lost 0 bases and 0 bases respectively, with 11 bases between them. Per germline, CDR1 DFQATT and CDR2 SNEGSKA (reference sequence). The CDR3 runs 16 residues. CDR3 in DNA: TGCAGTGCTAGAGATGGTAGACAGACGAACACCGGGGAGCTGTTTTTT. This sequence encodes CSARDGRQTNTGELFF.